This T cell receptor beta chain is drawn from a study of T-cell memory formation after mild COVID-19. Study at large: Among the donors, TCR clusters were largely specific to each donor. Points from the study as a whole: Some SARS-CoV-2-responding clones were already detected in memory before infection.

Notes on this clonotype: No antigen is known for it.

V was pared by 7 bases and J by 3 bases, with 13 bases between. Germline-derived CDR1 and CDR2 are LNHDA and SQIVND (reference sequence). The length of the CDR3 is 14 residues. TCRdb reprocessed the 5' RACE reads via MiXCR and lists one record per CDR3 protein. The sample yields 160,000 or so distinct CDR3 sequences, 25% to 40% seen once. The TCR sequence derives from an adult woman who had mild COVID-19 (a few samples of this study predate the infection). Cell type and time point are not known. V is TRBV19 and J is TRBJ2-1; possibly TRBD1 or TRBD2 for D (6 bases each). Specimen: PBMCs or a T cell subset sorted from them (not recorded which). The CDR3: CASNGGGDYNEQFF. The CDR3, as DNA: TGTGCCAGTAATGGAGGGGGAGACTACAATGAGCAGTTCTTC.